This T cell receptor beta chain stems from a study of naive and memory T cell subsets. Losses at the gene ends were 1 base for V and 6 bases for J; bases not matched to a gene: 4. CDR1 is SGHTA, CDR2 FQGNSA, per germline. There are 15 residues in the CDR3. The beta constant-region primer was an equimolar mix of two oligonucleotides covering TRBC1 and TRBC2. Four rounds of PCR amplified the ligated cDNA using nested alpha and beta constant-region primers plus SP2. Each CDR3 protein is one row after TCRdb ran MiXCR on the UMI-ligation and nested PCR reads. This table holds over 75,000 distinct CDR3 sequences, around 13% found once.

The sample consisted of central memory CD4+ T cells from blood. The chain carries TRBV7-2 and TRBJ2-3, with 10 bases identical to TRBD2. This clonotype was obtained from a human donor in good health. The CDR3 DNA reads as TGTGCCAGCAGCTTAGATCCTAGCGGGAGTGATACGCAGTATTTT. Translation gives CASSLDPSGSDTQYF.